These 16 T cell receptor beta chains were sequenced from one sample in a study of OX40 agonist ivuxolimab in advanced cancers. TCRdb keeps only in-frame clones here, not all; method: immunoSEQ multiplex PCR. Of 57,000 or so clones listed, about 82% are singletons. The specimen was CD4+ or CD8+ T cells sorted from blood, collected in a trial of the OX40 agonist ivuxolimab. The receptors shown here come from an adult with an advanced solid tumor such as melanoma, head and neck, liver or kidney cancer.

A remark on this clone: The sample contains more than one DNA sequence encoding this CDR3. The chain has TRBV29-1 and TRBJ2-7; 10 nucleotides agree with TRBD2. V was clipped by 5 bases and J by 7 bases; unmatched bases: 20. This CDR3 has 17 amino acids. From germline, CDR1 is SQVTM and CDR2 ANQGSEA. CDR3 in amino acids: CSVSSGTSGARGGEQYF. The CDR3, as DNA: TGCAGCGTTAGTTCCGGTACTAGCGGGGCGAGGGGTGGGGAGCAGTACTTC.

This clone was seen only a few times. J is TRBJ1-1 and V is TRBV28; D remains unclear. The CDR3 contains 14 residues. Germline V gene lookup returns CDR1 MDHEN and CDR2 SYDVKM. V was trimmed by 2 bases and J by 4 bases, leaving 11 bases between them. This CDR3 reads CASSLSAVSTEAFF. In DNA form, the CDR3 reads TGTGCCAGCAGTTTAAGCGCTGTAAGCACTGAAGCTTTCTTT.

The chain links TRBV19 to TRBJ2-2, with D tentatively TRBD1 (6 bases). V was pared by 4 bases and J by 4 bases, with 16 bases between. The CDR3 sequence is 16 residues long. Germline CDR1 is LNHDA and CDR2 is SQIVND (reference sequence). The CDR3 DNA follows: TGTGCCAGTAGTAGAAGGGGGAGCCAGCCCACCGGGGAGCTGTTTTTT. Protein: CASSRRGSQPTGELFF.

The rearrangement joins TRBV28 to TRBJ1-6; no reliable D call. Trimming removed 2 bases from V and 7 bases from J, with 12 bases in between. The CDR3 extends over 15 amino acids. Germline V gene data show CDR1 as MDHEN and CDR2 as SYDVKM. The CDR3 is CASSLPSAFNSPLHF. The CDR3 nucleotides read TGTGCCAGCAGTTTACCGTCAGCTTTCAATTCACCCCTCCACTTT.

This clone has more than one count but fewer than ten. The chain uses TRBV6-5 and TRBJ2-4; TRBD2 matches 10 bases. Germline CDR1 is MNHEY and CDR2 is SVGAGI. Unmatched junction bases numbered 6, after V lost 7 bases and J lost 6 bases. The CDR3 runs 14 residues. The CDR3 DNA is TGTGCCAGCACCCCAGCGGGGGGGGGAAACATTCAGTACTTC. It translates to CASTPAGGGNIQYF.

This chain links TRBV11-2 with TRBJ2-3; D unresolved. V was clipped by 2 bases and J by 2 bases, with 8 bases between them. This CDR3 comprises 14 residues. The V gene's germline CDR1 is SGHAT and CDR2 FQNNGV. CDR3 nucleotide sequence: TGTGCCAGCAGCTTAAATACGATCACAGATACGCAGTATTTT. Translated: CASSLNTITDTQYF. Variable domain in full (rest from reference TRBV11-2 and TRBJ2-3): EAGVAQSPRYKIIEKRQSVAFWCNPISGHATLYWYQQILGQGPKLLIQFQNNGVVDDSQLPKDRFSAERLKGVDSTLKIQPAKLEDSAVYLCASSLNTITDTQYFGPGTRLTVL.

CDR3: CSVAPRGTSGGNEQFF. The DNA for the CDR3 is TGCAGCGTTGCCCCACGAGGGACTAGCGGGGGCAATGAGCAGTTCTTC. V gene TRBV29-1 combines with J gene TRBJ2-1, with TRBD2 matching over 14 bases. Germline CDR1 SQVTM, CDR2 ANQGSEA. V gave up 4 bases and J gave up 6 bases; unmatched junction bases: 8. The CDR3 sequence is 16 residues long.

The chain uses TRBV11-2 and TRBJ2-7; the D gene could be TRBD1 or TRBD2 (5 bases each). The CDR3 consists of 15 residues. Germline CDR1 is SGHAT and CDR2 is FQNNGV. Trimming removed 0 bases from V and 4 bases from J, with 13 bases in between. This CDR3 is CASSLEGRRGYEQYF. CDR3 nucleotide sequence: TGTGCCAGCAGCTTAGAGGGACGGAGAGGATACGAGCAGTACTTC. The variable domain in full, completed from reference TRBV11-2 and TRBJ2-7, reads EAGVAQSPRYKIIEKRQSVAFWCNPISGHATLYWYQQILGQGPKLLIQFQNNGVVDDSQLPKDRFSAERLKGVDSTLKIQPAKLEDSAVYLCASSLEGRRGYEQYFGPGTRLTVT.

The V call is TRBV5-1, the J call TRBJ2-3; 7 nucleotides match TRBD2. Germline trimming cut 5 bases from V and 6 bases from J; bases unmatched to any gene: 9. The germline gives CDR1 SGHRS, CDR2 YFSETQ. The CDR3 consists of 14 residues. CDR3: CASSRAGSGDTQYF. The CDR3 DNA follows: TGCGCCAGCAGTAGAGCGGGGAGTGGGGATACGCAGTATTTT.

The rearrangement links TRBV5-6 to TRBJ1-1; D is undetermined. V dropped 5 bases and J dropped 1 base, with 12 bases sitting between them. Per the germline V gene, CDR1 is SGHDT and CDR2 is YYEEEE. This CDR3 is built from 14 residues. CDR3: CASRHFESNTEAFF. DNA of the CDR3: TGTGCCAGCAGGCACTTTGAGTCGAACACTGAAGCTTTCTTT.

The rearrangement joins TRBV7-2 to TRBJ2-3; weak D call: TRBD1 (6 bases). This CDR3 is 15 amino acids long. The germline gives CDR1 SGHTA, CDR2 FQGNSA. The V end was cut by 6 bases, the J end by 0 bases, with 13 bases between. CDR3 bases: TGTGCCAGCAGAATAGGACAGCTAAGCACAGATACGCAGTATTTT. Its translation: CASRIGQLSTDTQYF.

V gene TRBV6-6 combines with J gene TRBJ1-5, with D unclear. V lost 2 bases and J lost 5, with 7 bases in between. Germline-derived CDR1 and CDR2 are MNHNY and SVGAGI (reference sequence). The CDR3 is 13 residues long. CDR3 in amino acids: CASSYRGDQPQHF. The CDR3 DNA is TGTGCCAGCAGTTACCGAGGAGATCAGCCCCAGCATTTT.

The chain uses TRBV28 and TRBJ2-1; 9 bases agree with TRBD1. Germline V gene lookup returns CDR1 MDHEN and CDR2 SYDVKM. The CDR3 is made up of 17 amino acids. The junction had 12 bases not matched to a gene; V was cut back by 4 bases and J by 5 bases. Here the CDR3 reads CASSYYAGTGRDNEQFF. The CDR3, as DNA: TGTGCCAGCAGTTATTATGCGGGGACAGGGAGGGACAATGAGCAGTTCTTC.

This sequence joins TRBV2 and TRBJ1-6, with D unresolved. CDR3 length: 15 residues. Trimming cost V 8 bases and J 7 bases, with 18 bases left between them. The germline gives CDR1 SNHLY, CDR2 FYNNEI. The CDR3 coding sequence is TGTGCCAGCCGGAGGGAGACCACGGAGAATTCACCCCTCCACTTT. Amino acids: CASRRETTENSPLHF.

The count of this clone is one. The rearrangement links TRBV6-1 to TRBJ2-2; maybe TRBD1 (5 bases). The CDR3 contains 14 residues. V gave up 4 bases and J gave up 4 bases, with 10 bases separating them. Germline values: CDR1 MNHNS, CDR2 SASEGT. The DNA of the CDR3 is TGTGCCAGCAGTGTGGACACTACCACCGGGGAGCTGTTTTTT. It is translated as CASSVDTTTGELFF.

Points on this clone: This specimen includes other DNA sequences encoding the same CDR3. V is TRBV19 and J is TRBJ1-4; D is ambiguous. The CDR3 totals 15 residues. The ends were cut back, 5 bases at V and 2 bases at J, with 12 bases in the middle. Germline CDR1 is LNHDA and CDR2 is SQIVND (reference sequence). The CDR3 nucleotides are TGTGCCAGTAGTCAGGTTTCGGGCACTAATGAAAAACTGTTTTTT. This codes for CASSQVSGTNEKLFF.